The subject of this entry is one T cell receptor (beta chain). The data belong to a study of blood T cell repertoires in COVID-19. Study information: Collection of acute and convalescent COVID-19 samples took place in the United States, Italy and Spain. In each case, the material was cDNA or gDNA derived from T cells, B-cell-depleted T cells, or PBMCs.

This CDR3 region has 15 residues. The V and J ends lost 3 bases and 4 bases, in that order; junction bases with no gene match: 2. Per germline, CDR1 SGHTA and CDR2 FQGNSA. In the source study's methods: Cell counts per sample came from amplifying reference gene primers. Assay used: immunoSEQ multiplex PCR; TCRdb lists only in-frame clones, some missing. V and J calls and clone size are those listed in that table; D and trimming were worked out from the DNA. The profile shows a few hundred thousand clones, approximately 90% of them singletons. This clonotype originated in a woman aged 60-75 years with acute or convalescent COVID-19. The sample comprised peripheral blood. This chain uses TRBV7-2 with TRBJ2-2; 10 nucleotides align to TRBD2. The CDR3 protein is CASSFGLAVTGELFF. The DNA of the CDR3 is TGTGCCAGCAGCTTCGGACTAGCGGTCACCGGGGAGCTGTTTTTT.